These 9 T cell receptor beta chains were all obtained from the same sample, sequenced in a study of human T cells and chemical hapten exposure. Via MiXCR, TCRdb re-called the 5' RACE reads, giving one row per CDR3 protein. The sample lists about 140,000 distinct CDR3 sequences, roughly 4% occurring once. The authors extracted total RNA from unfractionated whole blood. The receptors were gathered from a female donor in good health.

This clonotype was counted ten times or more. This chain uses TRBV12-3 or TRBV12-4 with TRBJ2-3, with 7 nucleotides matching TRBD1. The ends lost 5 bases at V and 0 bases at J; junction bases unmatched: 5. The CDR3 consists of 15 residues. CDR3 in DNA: TGTGCCAGCAGTCCGCCGACAGGGAGCACAGATACGCAGTATTTT. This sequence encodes CASSPPTGSTDTQYF.

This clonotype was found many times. The CDR3: CASSNPPRGAQHEQYF. The CDR3 nucleotides read TGCGCCAGCAGCAATCCCCCCCGGGGGGCACAGCACGAGCAGTACTTC. V is TRBV5-1 and J is TRBJ2-7; D might be TRBD2 (7 bases). V was pared by 4 bases and J by 5 bases, with 22 bases between. From germline, CDR1 is SGHRS and CDR2 YFSETQ. This CDR3 spans 16 amino acids.

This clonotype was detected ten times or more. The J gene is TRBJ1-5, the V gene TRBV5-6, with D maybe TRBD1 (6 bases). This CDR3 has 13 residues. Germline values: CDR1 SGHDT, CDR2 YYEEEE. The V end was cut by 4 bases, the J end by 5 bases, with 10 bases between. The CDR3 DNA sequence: TGTGCCAGCAGCATGCAGGGGTATCAGCCCCAGCATTTT. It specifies CASSMQGYQPQHF.

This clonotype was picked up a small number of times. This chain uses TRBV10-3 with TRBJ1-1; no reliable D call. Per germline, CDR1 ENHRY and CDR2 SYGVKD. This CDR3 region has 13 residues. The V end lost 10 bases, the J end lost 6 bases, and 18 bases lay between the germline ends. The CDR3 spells CATGAARGAEAFF. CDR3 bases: TGTGCCACCGGCGCGGCACGCGGGGCTGAAGCTTTCTTT.

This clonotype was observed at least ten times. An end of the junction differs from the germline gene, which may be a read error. The CDR3 here is CATSQSSHNEQFF. Here the CDR3 DNA reads TGTGCCACCAGTCAAAGCTCCCACAATGAGCAGTTCTTC. V and J are TRBV15 and TRBJ2-1; D gene uncertain. Germline values: CDR1 LNHNV, CDR2 YYDKDF (reference sequence). The CDR3 consists of 13 residues.

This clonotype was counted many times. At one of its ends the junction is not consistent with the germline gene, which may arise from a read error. The DNA of the CDR3 is TGTGCCAGCTCTCTCCCGGCGAGGCGGCACTTC. Translation: CASSLPARRHF. The chain couples TRBV28 to TRBJ2-7; D is unclear. This CDR3 has 11 amino acids. From germline, CDR1 is MDHEN and CDR2 SYDVKM.

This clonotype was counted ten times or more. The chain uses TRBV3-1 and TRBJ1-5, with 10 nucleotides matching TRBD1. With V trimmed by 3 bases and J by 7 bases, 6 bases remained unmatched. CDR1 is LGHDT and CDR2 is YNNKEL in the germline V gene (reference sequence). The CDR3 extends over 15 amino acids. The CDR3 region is CASSQTWTGGQPQHF. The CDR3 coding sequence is TGTGCCAGCAGCCAGACATGGACAGGGGGACAGCCCCAGCATTTT. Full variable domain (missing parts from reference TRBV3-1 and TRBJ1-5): DTAVSQTPKYLVTQMGNDKSIKCEQNLGHDTMYWYKQDSKKFLKIMFSYNNKELIINETVPNRFSPKSPDKAHLNLHINSLELGDSAVYFCASSQTWTGGQPQHFGDGTRLSIL.

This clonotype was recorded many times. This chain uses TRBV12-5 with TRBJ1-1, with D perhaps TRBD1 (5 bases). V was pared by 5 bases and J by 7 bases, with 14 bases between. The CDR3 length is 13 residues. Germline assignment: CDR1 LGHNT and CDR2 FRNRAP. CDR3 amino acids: CASGPKGVSEAFF. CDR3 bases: TGTGCTAGTGGTCCGAAAGGGGTTAGTGAAGCTTTCTTT.

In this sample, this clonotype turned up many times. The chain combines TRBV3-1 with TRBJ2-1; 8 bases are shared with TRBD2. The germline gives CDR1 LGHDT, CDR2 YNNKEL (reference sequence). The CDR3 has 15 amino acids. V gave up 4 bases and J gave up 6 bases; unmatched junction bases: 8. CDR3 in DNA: TGTGCCAGCAGCCCTCTCCGGGGGGGCGGCAATGAGCAGTTCTTC. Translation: CASSPLRGGGNEQFF.